This passage covers 10 T cell receptor beta chains from one sample sequenced in a study of T-cell reconstitution after alpha-beta-depleted transplantation in children. During its preparation, the TCRbeta library received unique molecular identifiers. MiXCR, run by TCRdb on the PCR reads, gives a single entry per CDR3 protein. The profile shows over 85,000 distinct CDR3 sequences, around 6.1% of them singletons. The sequences come from PBMCs, mostly from graft donor cells, collected 60 days after TCRalphabeta/CD19-depleted stem cell transplant. These receptors were collected from a female patient younger than 10 who had a stem cell transplant for Fanconi anemia, so the T cells may come from the graft donor.

This clonotype was seen ten or more times. In DNA form, the CDR3 reads TGTGCCAGCAGCCTTCCTACCGGGACTAGCGACTCGAACACCGGGGAGCTGTTTTTT. This translates into CASSLPTGTSDSNTGELFF. J is TRBJ2-2 and V is TRBV7-2, with 10 bases matching TRBD2. Per the germline V gene, CDR1 is SGHTA and CDR2 is FQGNSA. The CDR3 runs to 19 residues. J gave up 0 bases and V 5 bases, and 12 bases lay outside the gene matches.

This clonotype was seen ten or more times. This chain joins TRBV6-5 and TRBJ2-3; 9 bases map to TRBD2. CDR1 MNHEY and CDR2 SVGAGI come from the germline V gene. V lost 0 bases and J lost 6; bases outside the gene matches: 7. The CDR3 totals 16 residues. The CDR3 reads CASSYSAGGPLDTQYF. As DNA, the CDR3 is TGTGCCAGCAGTTACTCGGCGGGAGGGCCTCTCGATACGCAGTATTTT.

This clonotype appeared a few times. The chain couples TRBV12-3 or TRBV12-4 to TRBJ1-2; D not certain. The V end lost 3 bases, the J end lost 7 bases, and 6 bases lay between the germline ends. This CDR3 has 11 residues. The CDR3 loop reads CASSFWGGYTF. Here the CDR3 DNA reads TGTGCCAGCAGTTTCTGGGGTGGCTACACCTTC.

There are a few counts of this clonotype. The rearrangement uses TRBV27 and TRBJ2-5, with TRBD2 identical over 8 bases. Trimming at V came to 3 bases and at J to 4 bases, leaving 13 bases not matched to a gene. CDR3 length equals 17 residues. The germline CDR1 and CDR2 sequences are MNHEY and SMNVEV (reference sequence). The CDR3 bases are TGTGCCAGCAGTTTGTTGGCGGGGGGCGCGGGACGAGAGACCCAGTACTTC. Protein sequence: CASSLLAGGAGRETQYF.

This clonotype was observed at least ten times. This chain uses TRBV25-1 with TRBJ2-3; D call uncertain. This CDR3 contains 17 residues. V was cut by 3 bases and J by 1 base, with 17 bases left in between. The germline V gene has CDR1 MGHDK and CDR2 SYGVNS. The CDR3 sequence is CASSELSDGTRTDTQYF. The CDR3 DNA follows: TGTGCCAGCAGTGAGCTGTCAGACGGAACCCGCACAGATACGCAGTATTTT.

V and J are TRBV20-1 and TRBJ2-1; D gene ambiguous. The CDR3 has 15 amino acids. Germline V lookup: CDR1 DFQATT, CDR2 SNEGSKA (reference sequence). V shed 0 bases and J shed 0 bases, with 9 bases lying between them. CDR3 DNA: TGCAGTGCTAGAGATCCCCGGGTCTCCTACAATGAGCAGTTCTTC. Translation gives CSARDPRVSYNEQFF.

This clonotype was seen at least ten times. The chain joins TRBV15 to TRBJ2-5, with D possibly TRBD2 on 5 matching bases. V was cut by 5 bases and J by 3 bases, with 13 bases left in between. Germline lookup yields CDR1 LNHNV and CDR2 YYDKDF (reference sequence). The CDR3 contains 14 residues. The CDR3 sequence: CATSSGVREETQYF. The DNA of the CDR3 is TGTGCCACCAGCTCCGGGGTGAGGGAAGAGACCCAGTACTTC.

This clonotype has ten or more counts. The chain has TRBV5-1 and TRBJ2-1; D not certain. V was pared by 0 bases and J by 5 bases, with 6 bases between. This CDR3 is built from 13 residues. Germline V gene lookup returns CDR1 SGHRS and CDR2 YFSETQ. CDR3: CASSLDSDNEQFF. DNA of the CDR3: TGCGCCAGCAGCTTGGACTCGGACAATGAGCAGTTCTTC.

This clonotype came up many times. CDR3 amino acids: CASSRPSDEQFF. CDR3 DNA sequence: TGTGCCAGCAGCCGCCCGTCCGATGAGCAGTTCTTC. The chain employs TRBV12-3 or TRBV12-4 and TRBJ2-1; D not certain. CDR3 length equals 12 residues. The V and J ends lost 6 bases and 8 bases respectively, with 11 bases between them.

This chain links TRBV5-1 with TRBJ2-5; the D gene is possibly TRBD1 (6 bases). Trimming left V 4 bases short and J 5 bases short, with 21 bases between. CDR1 SGHRS and CDR2 YFSETQ come from the germline V gene. The CDR3 has 16 residues. The CDR3 region has the DNA TGCGCCAGCAGCGCGACCCGGGACATCTATTGGGAGACCCAGTACTTC. This sequence encodes CASSATRDIYWETQYF.